The 10 T cell receptor beta chains below come from one sample, sequenced in a study of PD-1 blockade in classical Hodgkin lymphoma. Measured with immunoSEQ multiplex PCR; TCRdb has only the in-frame clones, and not every one. The repertoire consists of about 28,000 clones, with around 77% occurring once and the leading ten covering around 16%. Time point given: cycle 4 day 1 (C4D1), after 6 weeks of nivolumab. After autologous stem cell transplantation all patients relapsed, and prior brentuximab vedotin exposure differed between cohorts. Source: peripheral blood mononuclear cells (PBMCs), taken before the fourth cycle of nivolumab. These receptors all stem from a human donor with classical Hodgkin lymphoma.

V usage is TRBV6-1 and J usage is TRBJ1-2, with D possibly being TRBD1 (6 bases). V lost 3 bases and J lost 2, with 13 bases in between. Germline V lookup: CDR1 MNHNS, CDR2 SASEGT. The CDR3 has 15 amino acids. The CDR3: CASSDPGTTNYGYTF. CDR3 nucleotide sequence: TGTGCCAGCAGTGACCCCGGGACAACCAACTATGGCTACACCTTC.

This clone was counted a few times. The rearrangement joins TRBV6-1 to TRBJ1-4; D uncertain. Trimming shortened V by 6 bases and J by 8 bases, and 16 bases separated the two germline ends. The CDR3 spans 14 residues. The V gene's germline CDR1 is MNHNS and CDR2 SASEGT. The CDR3: CASRDVRVGEKLFF. Written as DNA, the CDR3 is TGTGCCAGCAGAGACGTCCGGGTGGGCGAAAAACTGTTTTTT.

In its sample, this clone ranks as medium-sized. This chain links TRBV11-2 with TRBJ2-7; D is unclear. CDR1 and CDR2 (germline): SGHAT, FQNNGV. Trimming stripped 3 bases from V and 3 bases from J, with 9 bases between. This CDR3 has 13 amino acids. Here the CDR3 DNA reads TGTGCCAGCAGCTTTGGCCTCCACTACGAGCAGTACTTC. Translated, it gives CASSFGLHYEQYF.

The rearrangement uses TRBV5-1 and TRBJ2-2; 7 bases map to TRBD1. Germline CDR1 is SGHRS and CDR2 is YFSETQ. This CDR3 region has 16 residues. V was pared by 4 bases and J by 0 bases, with 6 bases of the junction left unmatched. The CDR3 DNA is TGCGCCAGCAGCCACAGGACAGGCTCGAACACCGGGGAGCTGTTTTTT. This gives the protein CASSHRTGSNTGELFF.

The chain combines TRBV19 with TRBJ2-1, with D possibly being TRBD2 (6 bases). Deletions cut 4 bases from V and 5 bases from J, with 12 bases between. This CDR3 region has 14 residues. Germline CDR1 reads LNHDA; CDR2 reads SQIVND (reference sequence). CDR3 residues: CASSKTGSNNEQFF. CDR3 DNA: TGTGCCAGTAGTAAAACCGGGAGTAACAATGAGCAGTTCTTC.

The chain joins TRBV19 to TRBJ1-5; TRBD1 matches at 7 bases. V gave up 6 bases and J gave up 9 bases; unmatched junction bases: 11. This CDR3 has 14 residues. Germline V gene sequence: CDR1 LNHDA, CDR2 SQIVND (reference sequence). The CDR3 DNA reads TGTGCCAGTAGCGAGACAGGGCAGCGAGGGCCCCAGCATTTT. This gives the protein CASSETGQRGPQHF.

The rearrangement links TRBV21-1 to TRBJ2-7; the D call in the table, TRBD1, was not verified against the DNA. TRBV21-1 is assigned pseudogene status. The CDR3 runs to 14 residues. The CDR3 loop is CASSTGQAAYEQYF. In DNA form, the CDR3 reads TGTGCCAGCAGCACCGGACAGGCCGCATACGAGCAGTACTTC.

The CDR3 sequence: CASSPEISPGELFF. Here the CDR3 DNA reads TGTGCCAGCTCACCGGAAATAAGCCCCGGGGAGCTGTTTTTT. This rearrangement joins TRBV18 to TRBJ2-2; D not certain. V was clipped by 3 bases and J by 6 bases, with 11 bases between them. The CDR3 runs to 14 residues. Per the germline V gene, CDR1 is KGHSH and CDR2 is LQKENI.

This clone has only one observation. The sample carries other DNA sequences with the same CDR3. CDR3 DNA sequence: TGTGCCAGCAGGGGGAACACTGAAGCTTTCTTT. Its protein is CASRGNTEAFF. The V and J genes are TRBV28 and TRBJ1-1; D not certain. Germline V gene data show CDR1 as MDHEN and CDR2 as SYDVKM. Trimming removed 6 bases at V and 1 base at J, with 3 bases between. The CDR3 has 11 amino acids.

The V and J genes are TRBV18 and TRBJ1-2; D is unresolved. Germline V gene data show CDR1 as KGHSH and CDR2 as LQKENI. The V gene lost 3 bases and the J gene lost 6 bases, with 17 bases spanning the gap. This CDR3 contains 15 residues. CDR3 sequence reads: CASSPLPGPSDGYTF. The CDR3, as DNA: TGTGCCAGCTCACCTCTACCGGGTCCAAGCGATGGCTACACCTTC.